Each of the 5 T cell receptor beta chains below was sequenced from the same sample in a study of T cells in Graves' hyperthyroidism and ophthalmopathy. The source material, RNA transcripts, was used to amplify TCR beta CDR3 regions. When the TCR CDR3 underwent first-round RT-PCR, the HTBI primer set was used. Via MiXCR, TCRdb re-called the multiplex PCR reads, giving one row per CDR3 protein. Among about 840,000 distinct CDR3 sequences listed, over 35% were seen once. What was sequenced was blood. These receptors all come from a man between 18 and 29 years old with Graves' hyperthyroidism.

The chain links TRBV29-1 to TRBJ2-5; a weak D match, TRBD2 (6 bases). CDR1 is SQVTM, CDR2 ANQGSEA, per germline. V lost 7 bases and J 2 bases, leaving 17 bases between the germline ends. The CDR3 spans 14 residues. CDR3 amino acids: CSAVGGTEQETQYF. The CDR3 coding sequence is TGCAGCGCCGTTGGGGGGACCGAGCAAGAGACCCAGTACTTC.

Details on this clonotype: This clone may be a read error of a much larger clone one base away. The chain links TRBV19 to TRBJ1-1; D unresolved. The V gene lost 9 bases and the J gene lost 8 bases, with 22 bases spanning the gap. Germline V CDR1 and CDR2: LNHDA, SQIVND (reference sequence). CDR3 length: 14 amino acids. The CDR3 here is CASEGTVSNAEAFF. CDR3 sequence (DNA): TGTGCCAGCGAAGGTACCGTTAGTAACGCCGAAGCTTTCTTT.

In this sample, this clonotype turned up many times. This chain connects TRBV20-1 to TRBJ1-2; 7 bases agree with TRBD1. Germline-derived CDR1 and CDR2 are DFQATT and SNEGSKA (reference sequence). The CDR3 consists of 15 residues. V gave up 2 bases and J gave up 2 bases; unmatched junction bases: 8. The chain's CDR3 is CSARSRGTVNYGYTF. The CDR3 DNA follows: TGCAGTGCTAGATCAAGAGGGACAGTCAACTATGGCTACACCTTC.

The rearrangement links TRBV29-1 to TRBJ1-2, with 8 positions matching TRBD1. This CDR3 contains 11 residues. The V gene's germline CDR1 is SQVTM and CDR2 ANQGSEA. Losses at the gene ends were 7 bases for V and 8 bases for J; bases not matched to a gene: 6. The CDR3 DNA follows: TGCAGCGCTCGACAGGGGAAAGGCTACACCTTC. Protein product: CSARQGKGYTF.

The V and J genes are TRBV2 and TRBJ2-2; 8 nucleotides match TRBD2. With 6 bases clipped from V and 3 bases from J, the junction kept 9 bases outside the gene matches. CDR3 length: 16 residues. Germline lookup yields CDR1 SNHLY and CDR2 FYNNEI. The CDR3 region is CASRGSGSRHTGELFF. The CDR3, as DNA: TGTGCCAGCAGAGGAAGCGGGAGTAGACACACCGGGGAGCTGTTTTTT.